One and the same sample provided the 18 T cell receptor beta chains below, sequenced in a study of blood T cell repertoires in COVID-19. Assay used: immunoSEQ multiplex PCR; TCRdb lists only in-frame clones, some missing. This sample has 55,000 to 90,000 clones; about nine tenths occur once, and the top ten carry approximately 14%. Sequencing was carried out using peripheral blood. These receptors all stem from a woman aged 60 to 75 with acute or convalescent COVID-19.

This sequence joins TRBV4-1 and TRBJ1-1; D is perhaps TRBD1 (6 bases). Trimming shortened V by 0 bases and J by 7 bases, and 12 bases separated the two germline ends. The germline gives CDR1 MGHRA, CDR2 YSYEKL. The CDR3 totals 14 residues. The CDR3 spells CASSQDQGRDEAFF. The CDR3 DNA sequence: TGCGCCAGCAGCCAAGATCAGGGGAGGGATGAAGCTTTCTTT.

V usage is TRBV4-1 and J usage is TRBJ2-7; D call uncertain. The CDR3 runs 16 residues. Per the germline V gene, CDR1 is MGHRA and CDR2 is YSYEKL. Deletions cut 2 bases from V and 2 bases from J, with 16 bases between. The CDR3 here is CASSQYRSLAAYEQYF. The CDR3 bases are TGCGCCAGCAGCCAATATCGTTCTTTGGCCGCCTACGAGCAGTACTTC.

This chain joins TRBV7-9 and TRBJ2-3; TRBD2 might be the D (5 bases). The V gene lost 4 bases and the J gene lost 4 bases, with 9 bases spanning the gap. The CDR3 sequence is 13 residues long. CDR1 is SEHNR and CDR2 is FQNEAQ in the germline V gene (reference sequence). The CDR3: CASSSPGSDTQYF. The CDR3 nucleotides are TGTGCCAGCAGCTCCCCGGGATCAGATACGCAGTATTTT.

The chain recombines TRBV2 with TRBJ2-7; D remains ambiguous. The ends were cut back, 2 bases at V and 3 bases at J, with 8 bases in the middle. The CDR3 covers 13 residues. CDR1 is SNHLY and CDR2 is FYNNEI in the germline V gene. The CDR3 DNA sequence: TGTGCCAGCAGTGAACTCGATAGCTACGAGCAGTACTTC. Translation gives CASSELDSYEQYF.

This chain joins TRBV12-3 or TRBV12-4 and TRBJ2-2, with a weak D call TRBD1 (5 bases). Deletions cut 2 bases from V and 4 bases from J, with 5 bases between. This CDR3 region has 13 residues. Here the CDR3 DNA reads TGTGCCAGCAGTTTAAGGGGCACCGGGGAGCTGTTTTTT. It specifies CASSLRGTGELFF.

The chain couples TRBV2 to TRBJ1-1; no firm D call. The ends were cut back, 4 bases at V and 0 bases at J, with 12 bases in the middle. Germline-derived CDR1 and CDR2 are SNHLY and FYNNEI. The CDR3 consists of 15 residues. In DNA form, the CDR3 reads TGTGCCAGCAGTGTGGGAGGGAGGATGAACACTGAAGCTTTCTTT. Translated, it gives CASSVGGRMNTEAFF.

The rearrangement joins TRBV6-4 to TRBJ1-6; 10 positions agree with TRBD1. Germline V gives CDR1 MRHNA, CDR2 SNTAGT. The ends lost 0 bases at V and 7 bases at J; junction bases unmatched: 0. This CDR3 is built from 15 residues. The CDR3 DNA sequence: TGTGCCAGCAGTGACTCGACAGGGGGCAATTCACCCCTCCACTTT. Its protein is CASSDSTGGNSPLHF.

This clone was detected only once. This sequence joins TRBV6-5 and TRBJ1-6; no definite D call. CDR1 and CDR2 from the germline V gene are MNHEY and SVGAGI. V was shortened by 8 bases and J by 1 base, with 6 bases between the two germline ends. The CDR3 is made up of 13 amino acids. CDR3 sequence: CASRRSYNSPLHF. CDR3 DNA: TGTGCCAGCCGTCGGTCCTATAATTCACCCCTCCACTTT.

CDR3 in DNA: TGTGCCAGCAGAGAGGGGGCCTATCAGCCCCAGCATTTT. Residues: CASREGAYQPQHF. The chain joins TRBV6-5 to TRBJ1-5, with 7 bases that match TRBD1. The germline V gene encodes CDR1 MNHEY and CDR2 SVGAGI. The CDR3 consists of 13 residues. Losses at the gene ends were 6 bases for V and 5 bases for J; bases not matched to a gene: 4.

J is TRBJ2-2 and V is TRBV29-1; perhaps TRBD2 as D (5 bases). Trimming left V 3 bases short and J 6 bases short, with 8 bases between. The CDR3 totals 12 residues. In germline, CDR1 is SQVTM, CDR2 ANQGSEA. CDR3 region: CSVDSAAGELFF. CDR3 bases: TGCAGCGTTGATAGCGCCGCCGGGGAGCTGTTTTTT.

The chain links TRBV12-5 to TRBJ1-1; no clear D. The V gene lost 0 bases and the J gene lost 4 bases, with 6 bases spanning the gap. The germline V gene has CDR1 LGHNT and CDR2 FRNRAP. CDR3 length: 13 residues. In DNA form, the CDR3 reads TGTGCTAGTGGTTTGGTCGCGGGCACTGAAGCTTTCTTT. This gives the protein CASGLVAGTEAFF.

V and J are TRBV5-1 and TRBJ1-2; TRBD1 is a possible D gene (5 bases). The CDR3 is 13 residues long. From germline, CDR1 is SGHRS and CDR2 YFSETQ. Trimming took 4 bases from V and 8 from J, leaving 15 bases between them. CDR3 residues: CASSADMEGGYTF. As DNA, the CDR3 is TGCGCCAGCAGCGCAGACATGGAGGGGGGCTACACCTTC.

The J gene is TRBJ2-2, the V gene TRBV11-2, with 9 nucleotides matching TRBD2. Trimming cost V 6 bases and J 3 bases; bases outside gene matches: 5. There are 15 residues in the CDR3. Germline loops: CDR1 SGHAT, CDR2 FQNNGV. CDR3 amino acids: CASSRGGAYTGELFF. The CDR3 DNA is TGTGCCAGCAGTCGCGGGGGGGCCTACACCGGGGAGCTGTTTTTT.

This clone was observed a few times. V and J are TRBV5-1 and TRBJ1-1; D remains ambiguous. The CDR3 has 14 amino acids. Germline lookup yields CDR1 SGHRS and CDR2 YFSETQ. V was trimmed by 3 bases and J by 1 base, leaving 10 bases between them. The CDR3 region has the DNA TGCGCCAGCAGCTCCTTGCGGGGGAACACTGAAGCTTTCTTT. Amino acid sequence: CASSSLRGNTEAFF.

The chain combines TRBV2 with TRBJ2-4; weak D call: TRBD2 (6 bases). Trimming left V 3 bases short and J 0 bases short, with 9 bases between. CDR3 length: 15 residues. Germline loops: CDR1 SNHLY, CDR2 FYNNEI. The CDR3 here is CASSEASVAKNIQYF. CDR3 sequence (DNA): TGTGCCAGCAGTGAGGCTAGCGTAGCCAAAAACATTCAGTACTTC.

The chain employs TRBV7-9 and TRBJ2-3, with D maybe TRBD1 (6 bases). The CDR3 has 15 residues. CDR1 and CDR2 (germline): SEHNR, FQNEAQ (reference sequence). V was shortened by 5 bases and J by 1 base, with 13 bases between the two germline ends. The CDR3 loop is CASSVTGTRTDTQYF. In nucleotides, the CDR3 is TGTGCCAGCAGCGTTACCGGGACACGCACAGATACGCAGTATTTT.

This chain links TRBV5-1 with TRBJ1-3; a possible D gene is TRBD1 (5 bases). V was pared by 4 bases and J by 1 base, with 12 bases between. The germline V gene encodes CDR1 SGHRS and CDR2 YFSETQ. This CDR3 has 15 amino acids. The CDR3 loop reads CASSPGGGSGNTIYF. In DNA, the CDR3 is TGCGCCAGCAGCCCGGGCGGGGGGTCTGGAAACACCATATATTTT.

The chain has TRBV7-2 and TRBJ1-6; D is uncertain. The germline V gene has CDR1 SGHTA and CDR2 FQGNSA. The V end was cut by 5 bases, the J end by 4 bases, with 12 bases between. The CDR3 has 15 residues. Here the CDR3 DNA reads TGTGCCAGCAGCCCCCGCCGAGGGTATAATTCACCCCTCCACTTT. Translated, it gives CASSPRRGYNSPLHF.